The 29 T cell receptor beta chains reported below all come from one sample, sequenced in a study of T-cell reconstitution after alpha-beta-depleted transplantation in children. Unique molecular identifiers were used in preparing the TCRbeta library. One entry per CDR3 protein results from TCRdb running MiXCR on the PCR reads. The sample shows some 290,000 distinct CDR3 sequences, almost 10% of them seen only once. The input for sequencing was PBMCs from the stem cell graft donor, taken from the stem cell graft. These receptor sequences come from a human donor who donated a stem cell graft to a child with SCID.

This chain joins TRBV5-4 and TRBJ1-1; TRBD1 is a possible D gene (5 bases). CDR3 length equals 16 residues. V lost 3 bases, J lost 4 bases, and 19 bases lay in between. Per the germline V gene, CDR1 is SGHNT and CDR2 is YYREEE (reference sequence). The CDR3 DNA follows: TGTGCCAGCAGCTCCCCGGGGCGGGGGGGTGCCACTGAAGCTTTCTTT. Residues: CASSSPGRGGATEAFF.

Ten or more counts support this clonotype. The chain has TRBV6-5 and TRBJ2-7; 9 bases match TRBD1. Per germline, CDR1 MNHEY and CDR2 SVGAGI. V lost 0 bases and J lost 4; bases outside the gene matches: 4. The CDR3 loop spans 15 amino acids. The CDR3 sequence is CASSYSGTGRYEQYF. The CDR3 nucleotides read TGTGCCAGCAGTTACTCGGGGACAGGGAGATACGAGCAGTACTTC.

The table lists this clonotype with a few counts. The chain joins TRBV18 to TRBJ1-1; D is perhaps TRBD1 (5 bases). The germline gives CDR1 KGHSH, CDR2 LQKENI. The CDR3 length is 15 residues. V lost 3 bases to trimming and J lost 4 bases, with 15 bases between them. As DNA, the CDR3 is TGTGCCAGCTCACCGGCCGGGACGGGGAGCACTGAAGCTTTCTTT. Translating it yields CASSPAGTGSTEAFF.

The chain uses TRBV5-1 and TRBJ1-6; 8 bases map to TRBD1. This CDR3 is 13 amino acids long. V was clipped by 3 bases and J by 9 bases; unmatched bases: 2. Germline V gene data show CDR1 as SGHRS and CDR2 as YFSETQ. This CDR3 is CASSSTGGSPLHF. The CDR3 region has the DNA TGCGCCAGCAGCTCCACAGGGGGTTCACCCCTCCACTTT.

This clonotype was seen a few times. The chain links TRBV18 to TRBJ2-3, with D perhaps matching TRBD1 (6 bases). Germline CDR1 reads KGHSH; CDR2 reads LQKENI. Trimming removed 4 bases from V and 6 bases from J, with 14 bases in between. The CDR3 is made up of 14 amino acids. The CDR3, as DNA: TGTGCCAGCTCACGGACCAGGGGTTCGGATACGCAGTATTTT. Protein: CASSRTRGSDTQYF.

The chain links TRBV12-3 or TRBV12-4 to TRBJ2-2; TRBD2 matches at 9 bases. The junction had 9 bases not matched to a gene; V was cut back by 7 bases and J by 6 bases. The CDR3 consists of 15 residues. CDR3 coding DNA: TGTGCCAGCATACTAGGGCGACTAGCGGCCGGGGAGCTGTTTTTT. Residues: CASILGRLAAGELFF.

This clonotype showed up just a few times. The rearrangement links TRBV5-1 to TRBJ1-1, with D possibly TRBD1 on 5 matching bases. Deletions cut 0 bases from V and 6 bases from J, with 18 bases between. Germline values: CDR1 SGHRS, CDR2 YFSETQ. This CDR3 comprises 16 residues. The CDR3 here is CASSLAFAGPGAEAFF. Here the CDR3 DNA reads TGCGCCAGCAGCTTGGCCTTCGCAGGGCCGGGGGCTGAAGCTTTCTTT.

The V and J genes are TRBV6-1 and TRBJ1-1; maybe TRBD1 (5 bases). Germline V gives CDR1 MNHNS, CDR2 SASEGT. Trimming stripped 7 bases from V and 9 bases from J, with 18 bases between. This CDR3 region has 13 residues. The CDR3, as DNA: TGTGCCAGCATGCTACCTGGGACGCGTAAAGCTTTCTTT. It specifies CASMLPGTRKAFF.

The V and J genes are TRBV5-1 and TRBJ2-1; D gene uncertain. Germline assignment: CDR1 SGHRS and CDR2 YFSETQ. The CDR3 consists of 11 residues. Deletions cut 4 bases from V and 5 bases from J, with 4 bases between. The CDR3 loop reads CASSRDNEQFF. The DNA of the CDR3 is TGCGCCAGCAGCCGGGACAATGAGCAGTTCTTC.

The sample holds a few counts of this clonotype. CDR3 in amino acids: CASSLITYGYTF. The CDR3 region has the DNA TGTGCCAGCAGTTTAATCACCTATGGCTACACCTTC. The chain uses TRBV12-3 or TRBV12-4 and TRBJ1-2; no reliable D call. The CDR3 runs to 12 residues. Between the trimmed V and J ends, which lost 2 bases and 4 bases, there was a span of 5 bases.

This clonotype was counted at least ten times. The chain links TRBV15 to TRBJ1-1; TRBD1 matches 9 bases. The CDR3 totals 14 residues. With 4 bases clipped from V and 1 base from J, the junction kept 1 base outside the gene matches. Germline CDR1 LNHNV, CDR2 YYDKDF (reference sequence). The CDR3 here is CATSTGQGNTEAFF. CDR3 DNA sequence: TGTGCCACCAGCACGGGACAGGGGAACACTGAAGCTTTCTTT.

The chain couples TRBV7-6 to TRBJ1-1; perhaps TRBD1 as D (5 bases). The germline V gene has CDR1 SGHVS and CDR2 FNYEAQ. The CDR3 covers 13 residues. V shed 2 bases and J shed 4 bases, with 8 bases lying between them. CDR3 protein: CASSLMGGTEAFF. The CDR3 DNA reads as TGTGCCAGCAGCTTAATGGGGGGCACTGAAGCTTTCTTT. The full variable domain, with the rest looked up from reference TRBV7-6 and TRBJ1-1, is GAGVSQSPRYKVTKRGQDVALRCDPISGHVSLYWYRQALGQGPEFLTYFNYEAQQDKSGLPNDRFSAERPEGSISTLTIQRTEQRDSAMYRCASSLMGGTEAFFGQGTRLTVV.

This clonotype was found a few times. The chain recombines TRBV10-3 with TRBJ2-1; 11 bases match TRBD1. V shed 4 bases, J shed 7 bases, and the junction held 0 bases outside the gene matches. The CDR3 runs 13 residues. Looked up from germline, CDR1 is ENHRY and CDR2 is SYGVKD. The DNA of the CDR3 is TGTGCCATCAGTGGGGACAGGGGGAATGAGCAGTTCTTC. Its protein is CAISGDRGNEQFF.

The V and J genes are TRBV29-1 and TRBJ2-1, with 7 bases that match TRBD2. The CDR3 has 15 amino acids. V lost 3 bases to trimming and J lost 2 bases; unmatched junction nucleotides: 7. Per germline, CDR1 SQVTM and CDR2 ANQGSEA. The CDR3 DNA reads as TGCAGCGTTGAGGGGGGGACGGTTCCCTACAATGAGCAGTTCTTC. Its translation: CSVEGGTVPYNEQFF.

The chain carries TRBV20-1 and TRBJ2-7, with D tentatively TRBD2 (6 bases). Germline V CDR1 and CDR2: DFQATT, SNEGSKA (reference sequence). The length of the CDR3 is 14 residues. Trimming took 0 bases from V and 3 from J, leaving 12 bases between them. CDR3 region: CSARDRDWDYEQYF. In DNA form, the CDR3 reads TGCAGTGCTAGAGACCGGGACTGGGACTACGAGCAGTACTTC.

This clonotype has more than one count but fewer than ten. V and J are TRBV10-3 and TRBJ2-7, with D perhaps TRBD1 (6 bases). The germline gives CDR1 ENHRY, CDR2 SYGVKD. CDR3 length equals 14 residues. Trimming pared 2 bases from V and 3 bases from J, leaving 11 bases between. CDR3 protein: CAISETDRLYEQYF. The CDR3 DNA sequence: TGTGCCATCAGTGAGACCGACAGGCTCTACGAGCAGTACTTC.

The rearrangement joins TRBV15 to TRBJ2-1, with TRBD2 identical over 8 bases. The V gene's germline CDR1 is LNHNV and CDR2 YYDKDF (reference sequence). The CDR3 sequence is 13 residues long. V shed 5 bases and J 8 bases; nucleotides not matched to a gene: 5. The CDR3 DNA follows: TGTGCCACCAGCCACGCGGGAGGAGATGAGCAGTTCTTC. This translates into CATSHAGGDEQFF.

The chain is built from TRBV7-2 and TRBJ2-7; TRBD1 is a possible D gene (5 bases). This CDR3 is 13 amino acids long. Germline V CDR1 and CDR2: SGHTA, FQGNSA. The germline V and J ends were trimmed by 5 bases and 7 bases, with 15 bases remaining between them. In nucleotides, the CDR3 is TGTGCCAGCAGCGAAAAAGGGGCAGGTGAGCAGTACTTC. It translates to CASSEKGAGEQYF.

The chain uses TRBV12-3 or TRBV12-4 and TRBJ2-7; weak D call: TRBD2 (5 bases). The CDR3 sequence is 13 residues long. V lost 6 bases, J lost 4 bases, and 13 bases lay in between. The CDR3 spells CASSSSSKYEQYF. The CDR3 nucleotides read TGTGCCAGCAGCTCCTCTAGCAAATACGAGCAGTACTTC.

The CDR3 nucleotides are TGTGCCAGCAGTCCAGGGGTTGAAGGGGGTGAAGCTTTCTTT. Translated, it gives CASSPGVEGGEAFF. The V and J genes are TRBV6-1 and TRBJ1-1; D might be TRBD1 (6 bases). The CDR3 runs to 14 residues. Trimming left V 5 bases short and J 7 bases short, with 17 bases between. The germline V gene encodes CDR1 MNHNS and CDR2 SASEGT.

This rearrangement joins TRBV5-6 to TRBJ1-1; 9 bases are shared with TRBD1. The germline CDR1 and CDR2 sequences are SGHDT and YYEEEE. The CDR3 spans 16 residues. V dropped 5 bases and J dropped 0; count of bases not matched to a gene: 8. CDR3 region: CASSFGTGLMNTEAFF. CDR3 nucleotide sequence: TGTGCCAGCAGTTTTGGGACAGGGTTAATGAACACTGAAGCTTTCTTT.

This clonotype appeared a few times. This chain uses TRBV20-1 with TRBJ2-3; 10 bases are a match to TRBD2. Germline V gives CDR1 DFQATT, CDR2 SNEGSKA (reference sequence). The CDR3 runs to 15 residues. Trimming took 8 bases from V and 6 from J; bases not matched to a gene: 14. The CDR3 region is CSPMIAGGRLDTQYF. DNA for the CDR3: TGCAGTCCAATGATAGCGGGGGGACGCCTCGATACGCAGTATTTT.

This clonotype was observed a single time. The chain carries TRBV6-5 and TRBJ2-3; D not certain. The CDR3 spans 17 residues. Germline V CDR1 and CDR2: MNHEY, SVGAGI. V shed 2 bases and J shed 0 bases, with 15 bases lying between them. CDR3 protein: CASSYQVSRSSTDTQYF. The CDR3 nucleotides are TGTGCCAGCAGTTACCAGGTATCACGGTCTAGCACAGATACGCAGTATTTT.

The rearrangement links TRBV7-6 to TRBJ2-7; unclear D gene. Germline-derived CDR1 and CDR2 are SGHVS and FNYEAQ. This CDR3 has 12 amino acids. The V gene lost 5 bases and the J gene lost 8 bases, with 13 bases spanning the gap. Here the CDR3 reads CASSPSTGQQYF. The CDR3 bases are TGTGCCAGCAGCCCATCAACCGGGCAGCAGTACTTC.

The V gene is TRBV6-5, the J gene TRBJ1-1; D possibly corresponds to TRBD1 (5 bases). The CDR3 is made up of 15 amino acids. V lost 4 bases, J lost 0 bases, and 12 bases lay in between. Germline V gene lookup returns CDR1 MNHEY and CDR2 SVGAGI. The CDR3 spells CASSLGDGLNTEAFF. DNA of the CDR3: TGTGCCAGCAGTTTGGGGGACGGATTGAACACTGAAGCTTTCTTT.

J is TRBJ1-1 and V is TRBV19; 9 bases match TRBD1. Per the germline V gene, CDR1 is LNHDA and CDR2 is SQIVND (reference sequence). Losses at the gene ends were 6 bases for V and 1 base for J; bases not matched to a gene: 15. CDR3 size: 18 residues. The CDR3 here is CASRSGRTGERKNTEAFF. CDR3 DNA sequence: TGTGCCAGTAGGTCAGGTCGGACAGGGGAAAGAAAGAACACTGAAGCTTTCTTT.

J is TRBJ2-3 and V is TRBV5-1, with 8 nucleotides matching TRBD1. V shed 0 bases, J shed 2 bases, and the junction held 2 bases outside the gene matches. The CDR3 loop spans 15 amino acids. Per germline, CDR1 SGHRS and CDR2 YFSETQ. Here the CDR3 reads CASSLETGVTDTQYF. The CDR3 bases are TGCGCCAGCAGCTTGGAGACAGGGGTCACAGATACGCAGTATTTT.

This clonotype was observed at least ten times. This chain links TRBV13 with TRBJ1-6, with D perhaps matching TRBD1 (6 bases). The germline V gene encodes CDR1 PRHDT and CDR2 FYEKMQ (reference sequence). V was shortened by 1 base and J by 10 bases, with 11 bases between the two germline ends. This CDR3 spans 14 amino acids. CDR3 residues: CASSLDQGRSPLHF. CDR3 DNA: TGTGCCAGCAGCTTAGATCAGGGGAGATCACCCCTCCACTTT.

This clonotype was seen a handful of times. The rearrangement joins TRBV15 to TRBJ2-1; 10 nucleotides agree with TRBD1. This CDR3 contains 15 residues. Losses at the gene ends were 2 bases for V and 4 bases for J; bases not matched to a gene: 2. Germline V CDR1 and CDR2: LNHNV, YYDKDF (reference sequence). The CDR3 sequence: CATSRSGQGYNEQFF. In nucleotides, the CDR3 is TGTGCCACCAGCAGATCGGGACAGGGGTACAATGAGCAGTTCTTC.